This entry features one T cell receptor beta chain sequence. This sample is part of a study of blood T cell repertoires in COVID-19. Authors' methods: Cell counts per sample came from amplifying reference gene primers. TCRdb's table, derived via immunoSEQ multiplex PCR, lists solely in-frame clones and lacks some. From that table come the V and J calls and clone size; the DNA was used to work out D and trimming. The repertoire holds roughly 81,000 clones, with roughly four fifths as singletons. Sequencing was performed on peripheral blood. The receptor was isolated from a man aged 55-75 years with acute or convalescent COVID-19.

CDR3 in DNA: TGTGCCAGCAGCCCTGGGCTCTCTGGAAACACCATATATTTT. It codes for CASSPGLSGNTIYF. This chain uses TRBV7-2 with TRBJ1-3; no clear D gene. In germline, CDR1 is SGHTA, CDR2 FQGNSA. The CDR3 covers 14 residues. Trimming shortened V by 5 bases and J by 0 bases, and 8 bases separated the two germline ends.